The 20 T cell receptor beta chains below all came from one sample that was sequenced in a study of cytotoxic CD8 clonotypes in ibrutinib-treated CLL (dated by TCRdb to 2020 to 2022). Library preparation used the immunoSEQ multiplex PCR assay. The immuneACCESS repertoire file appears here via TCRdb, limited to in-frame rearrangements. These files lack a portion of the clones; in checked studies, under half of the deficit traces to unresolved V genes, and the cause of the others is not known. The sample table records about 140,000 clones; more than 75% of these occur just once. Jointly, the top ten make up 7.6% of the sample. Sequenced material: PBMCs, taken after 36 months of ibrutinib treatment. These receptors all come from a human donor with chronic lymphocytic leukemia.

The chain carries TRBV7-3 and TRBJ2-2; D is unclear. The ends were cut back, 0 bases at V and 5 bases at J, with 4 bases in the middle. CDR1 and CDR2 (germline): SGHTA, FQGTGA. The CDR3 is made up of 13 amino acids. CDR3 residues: CASSLTETGELFF. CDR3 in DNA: TGTGCCAGCAGCTTAACAGAGACCGGGGAGCTGTTTTTT.

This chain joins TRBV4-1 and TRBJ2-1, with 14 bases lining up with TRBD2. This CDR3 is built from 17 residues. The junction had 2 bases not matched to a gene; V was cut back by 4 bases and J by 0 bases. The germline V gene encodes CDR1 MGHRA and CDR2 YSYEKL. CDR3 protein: CASSRGLAGGSYNEQFF. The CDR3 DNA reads TGCGCCAGCAGCCGTGGACTAGCGGGGGGCTCCTACAATGAGCAGTTCTTC.

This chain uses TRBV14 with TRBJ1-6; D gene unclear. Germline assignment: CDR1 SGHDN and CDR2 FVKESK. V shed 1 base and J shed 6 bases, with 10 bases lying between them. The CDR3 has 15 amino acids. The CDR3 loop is CASSQVLGANSPLHF. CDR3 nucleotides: TGTGCCAGCAGCCAAGTCCTGGGAGCTAATTCACCCCTCCACTTT.

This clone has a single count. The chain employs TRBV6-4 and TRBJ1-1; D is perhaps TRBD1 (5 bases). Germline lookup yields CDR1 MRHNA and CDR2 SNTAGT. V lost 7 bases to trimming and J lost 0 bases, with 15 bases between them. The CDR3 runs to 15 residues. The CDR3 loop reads CASNPGPRMNTEAFF. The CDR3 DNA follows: TGTGCCAGCAACCCGGGACCTCGCATGAACACTGAAGCTTTCTTT.

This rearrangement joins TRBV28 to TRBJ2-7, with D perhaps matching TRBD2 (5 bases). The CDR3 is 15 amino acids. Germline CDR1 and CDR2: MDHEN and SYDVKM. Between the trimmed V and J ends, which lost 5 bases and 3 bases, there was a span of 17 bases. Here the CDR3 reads CASSPRGLAHYEQYF. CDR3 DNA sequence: TGTGCCAGCAGTCCCCGAGGTCTAGCCCACTACGAGCAGTACTTC.

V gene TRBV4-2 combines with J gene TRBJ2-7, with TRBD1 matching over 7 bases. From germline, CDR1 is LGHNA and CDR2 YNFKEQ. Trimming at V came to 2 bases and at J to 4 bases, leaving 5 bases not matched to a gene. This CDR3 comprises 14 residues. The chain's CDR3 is CASSQQGDVYEQYF. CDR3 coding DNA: TGTGCCAGCAGCCAACAGGGGGATGTGTACGAGCAGTACTTC.

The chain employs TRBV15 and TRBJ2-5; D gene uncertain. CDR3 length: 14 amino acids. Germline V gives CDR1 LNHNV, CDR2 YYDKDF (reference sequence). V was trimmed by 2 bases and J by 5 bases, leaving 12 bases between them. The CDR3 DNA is TGTGCCACCAGCAGACCCGCAGGCCACGAGACCCAGTACTTC. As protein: CATSRPAGHETQYF.

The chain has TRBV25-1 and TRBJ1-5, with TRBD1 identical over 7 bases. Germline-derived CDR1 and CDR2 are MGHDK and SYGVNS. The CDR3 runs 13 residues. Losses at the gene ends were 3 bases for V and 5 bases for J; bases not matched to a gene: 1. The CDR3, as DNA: TGTGCCAGCAGTGACAGGGGGGATCAGCCCCAGCATTTT. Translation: CASSDRGDQPQHF. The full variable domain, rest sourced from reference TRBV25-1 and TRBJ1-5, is EADIYQTPRYLVIGTGKKITLECSQTMGHDKMYWYQQDPGMELHLIHYSYGVNSTEKGDLSSESTVSRIRTEHFPLTLESARPSHTSQYLCASSDRGDQPQHFGDGTRLSIL.

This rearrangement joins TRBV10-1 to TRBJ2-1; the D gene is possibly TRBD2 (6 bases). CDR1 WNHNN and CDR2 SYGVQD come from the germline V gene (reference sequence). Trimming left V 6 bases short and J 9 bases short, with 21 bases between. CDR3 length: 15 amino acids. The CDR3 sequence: CASSPFSGRTGEQFF. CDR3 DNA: TGCGCCAGCAGCCCTTTTAGCGGTAGAACGGGTGAGCAGTTCTTC.

The CDR3 spells CASRQGFGYTF. The CDR3 DNA is TGTGCCAGCAGGCAGGGTTTTGGCTACACCTTC. The chain combines TRBV2 with TRBJ1-2, with D tentatively TRBD1 (5 bases). Germline V gives CDR1 SNHLY, CDR2 FYNNEI. V shed 6 bases and J shed 7 bases, with 9 bases lying between them. The CDR3 totals 11 residues.

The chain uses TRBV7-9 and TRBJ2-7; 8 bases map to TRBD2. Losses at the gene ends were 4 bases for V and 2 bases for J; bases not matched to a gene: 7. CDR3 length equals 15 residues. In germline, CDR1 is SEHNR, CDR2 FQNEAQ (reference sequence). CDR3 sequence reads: CASSSSGGDAYEQYF. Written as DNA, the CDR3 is TGTGCCAGCAGCTCTTCCGGGGGGGATGCCTACGAGCAGTACTTC.

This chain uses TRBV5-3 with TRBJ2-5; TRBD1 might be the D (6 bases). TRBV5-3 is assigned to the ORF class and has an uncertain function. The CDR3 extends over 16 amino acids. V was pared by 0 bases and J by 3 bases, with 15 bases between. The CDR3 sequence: CARSLEGEQGEETQYF. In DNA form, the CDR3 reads TGTGCCAGAAGCTTGGAAGGGGAACAGGGAGAAGAGACCCAGTACTTC.

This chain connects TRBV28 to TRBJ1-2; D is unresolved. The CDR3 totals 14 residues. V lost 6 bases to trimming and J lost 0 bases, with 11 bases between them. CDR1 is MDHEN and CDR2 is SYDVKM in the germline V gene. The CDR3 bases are TGTGCCAGCAGGGGAGGCGGACCTAACTATGGCTACACCTTC. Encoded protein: CASRGGGPNYGYTF.

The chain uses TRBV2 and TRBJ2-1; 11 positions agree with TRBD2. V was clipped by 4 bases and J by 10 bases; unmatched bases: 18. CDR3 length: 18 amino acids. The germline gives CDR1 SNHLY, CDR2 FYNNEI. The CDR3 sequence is CASSAFLAGGTSGAEQFF. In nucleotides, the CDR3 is TGTGCCAGCAGTGCGTTTCTAGCGGGAGGCACGTCCGGGGCGGAGCAGTTCTTC.

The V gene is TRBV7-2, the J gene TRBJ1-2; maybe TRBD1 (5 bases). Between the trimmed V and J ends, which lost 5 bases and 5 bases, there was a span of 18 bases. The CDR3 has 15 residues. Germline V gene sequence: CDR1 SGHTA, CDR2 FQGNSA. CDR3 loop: CASSPFVGEAYGYTF. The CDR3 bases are TGTGCCAGCAGCCCCTTCGTAGGGGAGGCTTATGGCTACACCTTC.

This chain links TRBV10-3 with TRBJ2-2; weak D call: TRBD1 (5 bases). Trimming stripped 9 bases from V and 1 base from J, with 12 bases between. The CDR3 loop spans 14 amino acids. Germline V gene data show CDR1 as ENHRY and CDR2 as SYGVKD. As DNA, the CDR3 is TGTGCCATTCTATCGACAGAGAACACCGGGGAGCTGTTTTTT. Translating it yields CAILSTENTGELFF.

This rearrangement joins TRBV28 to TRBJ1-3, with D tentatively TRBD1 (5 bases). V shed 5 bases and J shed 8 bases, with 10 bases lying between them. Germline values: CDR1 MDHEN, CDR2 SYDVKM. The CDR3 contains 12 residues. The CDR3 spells CASSTEGDTIYF. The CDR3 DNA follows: TGTGCCAGCAGTACAGAAGGGGACACCATATATTTT.

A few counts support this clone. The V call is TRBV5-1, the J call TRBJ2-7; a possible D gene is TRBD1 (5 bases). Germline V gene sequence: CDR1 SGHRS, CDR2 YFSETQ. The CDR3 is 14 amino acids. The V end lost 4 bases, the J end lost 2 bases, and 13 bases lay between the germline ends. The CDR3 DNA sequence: TGCGCCAGCAGCCCTAGACAGAGTGCCTACGAGCAGTACTTC. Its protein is CASSPRQSAYEQYF. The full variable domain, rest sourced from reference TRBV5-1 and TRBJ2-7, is KAGVTQTPRYLIKTRGQQVTLSCSPISGHRSVSWYQQTPGQGLQFLFEYFSETQRNKGNFPGRFSGRQFSNSRSEMNVSTLELGDSALYLCASSPRQSAYEQYFGPGTRLTVT.

DNA for the CDR3: TGTGCCAGCTCGCCTACAGGGCCCACAGATACGCAGTATTTT. Its protein product is CASSPTGPTDTQYF. V gene TRBV18 combines with J gene TRBJ2-3, with D possibly being TRBD1 (6 bases). The CDR3 loop spans 14 amino acids. The germline V gene encodes CDR1 KGHSH and CDR2 LQKENI. Trimming stripped 6 bases from V and 2 bases from J, with 12 bases between. Looking up the rest from reference TRBV18 and TRBJ2-3 gives the full variable domain: NAGVMQNPRHLVRRRGQEARLRCSPMKGHSHVYWYRQLPEEGLKFMVYLQKENIIDESGMPKERFSAEFPKEGPSILRIQQVVRGDSAAYFCASSPTGPTDTQYFGPGTRLTVL.

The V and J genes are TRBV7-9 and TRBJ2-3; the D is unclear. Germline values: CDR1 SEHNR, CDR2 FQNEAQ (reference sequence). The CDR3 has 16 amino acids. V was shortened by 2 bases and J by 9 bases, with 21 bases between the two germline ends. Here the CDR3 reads CASSLLESSDGRTQYF. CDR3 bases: TGTGCCAGCAGCTTACTCGAATCTTCCGACGGGCGCACGCAGTATTTT.